What follows are 9 T cell receptor beta chains derived from one specimen sequenced in a study of blood T cell repertoires in COVID-19. Clones were read by immunoSEQ multiplex PCR, and TCRdb kept only the in-frame ones, dropping some. Counted here are roughly 250,000 clones, 65% to 85% occurring once; the ten biggest clones make up 15% to 18%. Sequencing input: peripheral blood. The receptors originated from a person aged 70 to 85 with COVID-19, enrolled during active disease.

The chain uses TRBV28 and TRBJ2-7; D uncertain. This CDR3 contains 17 residues. V gave up 3 bases and J gave up 2 bases, with 20 bases separating them. The germline V gene encodes CDR1 MDHEN and CDR2 SYDVKM. The CDR3 region is CASSLAGLSRKTYEQYF. CDR3 coding DNA: TGTGCCAGCAGTTTGGCCGGTTTATCTAGGAAGACCTACGAGCAGTACTTC.

The V gene is TRBV18, the J gene TRBJ2-2; D perhaps matches TRBD1 (6 bases). The CDR3 is 15 residues long. Germline CDR1 and CDR2: KGHSH and LQKENI. Trimming left V 3 bases short and J 4 bases short, with 12 bases between. The CDR3 sequence: CASSPLTGFTGELFF. The CDR3 DNA is TGTGCCAGCTCACCGCTGACAGGATTCACCGGGGAGCTGTTTTTT.

The V gene is TRBV11-1, the J gene TRBJ1-6; D gene ambiguous. The CDR3 runs to 15 residues. CDR1 and CDR2 (germline): SGHAT, FQDESV (reference sequence). The V end lost 2 bases, the J end lost 7 bases, and 12 bases lay between the germline ends. The CDR3 region is CASSLISGGNSPLHF. CDR3 sequence (DNA): TGTGCCAGCAGCTTAATAAGCGGCGGCAATTCACCCCTCCACTTT.

The chain employs TRBV18 and TRBJ2-1; D might be TRBD1 (6 bases). V lost 3 bases, J lost 4 bases, and 16 bases lay in between. The V gene's germline CDR1 is KGHSH and CDR2 LQKENI. This CDR3 spans 16 amino acids. This CDR3 reads CASSPQTGTLYNEQFF. The DNA of the CDR3 is TGTGCCAGCTCACCGCAAACCGGGACACTATACAATGAGCAGTTCTTC. Combining the CDR3 with reference TRBV18 and TRBJ2-1 gives the whole variable domain NAGVMQNPRHLVRRRGQEARLRCSPMKGHSHVYWYRQLPEEGLKFMVYLQKENIIDESGMPKERFSAEFPKEGPSILRIQQVVRGDSAAYFCASSPQTGTLYNEQFFGPGTRLTVL.

This chain connects TRBV4-2 to TRBJ2-3; possibly TRBD2 for D (5 bases). This CDR3 region has 15 residues. The germline V and J ends were trimmed by 1 base and 3 bases, with 11 bases remaining between them. The germline V gene has CDR1 LGHNA and CDR2 YNFKEQ. CDR3 DNA sequence: TGTGCCAGCAGCCAAGGGACTTTACCAACAGATACGCAGTATTTT. Amino acids: CASSQGTLPTDTQYF.

The chain employs TRBV6-6 and TRBJ1-2; 11 bases line up with TRBD1. Germline V gene lookup returns CDR1 MNHNY and CDR2 SVGAGI (reference sequence). V dropped 7 bases and J dropped 1; count of bases not matched to a gene: 8. The CDR3 sequence is 16 residues long. The CDR3 loop reads CASTQGQGAVNYGYTF. The CDR3 DNA sequence: TGTGCCAGCACCCAAGGACAGGGGGCTGTTAACTATGGCTACACCTTC.

The rearrangement joins TRBV7-9 to TRBJ2-7, with 7 bases fitting TRBD2. V lost 5 bases to trimming and J lost 4 bases; unmatched junction nucleotides: 2. CDR3 length: 12 amino acids. CDR1 SEHNR and CDR2 FQNEAQ come from the germline V gene (reference sequence). CDR3 region: CASSSGAYEQYF. Here the CDR3 DNA reads TGTGCCAGCAGCAGCGGGGCTTACGAGCAGTACTTC.

The chain links TRBV27 to TRBJ2-3; 9 nucleotides agree with TRBD2. Unmatched junction bases numbered 8, after V lost 3 bases and J lost 4 bases. CDR3 size: 16 residues. From germline, CDR1 is MNHEY and CDR2 SMNVEV (reference sequence). The CDR3 nucleotides are TGTGCCAGCAGTTTGGGGGCGGGGGGGATGTCAGATACGCAGTATTTT. Its translation: CASSLGAGGMSDTQYF.

The chain joins TRBV29-1 to TRBJ2-7; TRBD1 matches 10 bases. CDR3 length: 15 residues. From germline, CDR1 is SQVTM and CDR2 ANQGSEA. The trim removed 7 bases at V and 2 bases at J, leaving 11 bases unmatched. The CDR3 region is CSGASRDRGTYEQYF. The CDR3 bases are TGCAGCGGAGCCTCCCGGGACAGGGGTACCTACGAGCAGTACTTC.